The 2 T cell receptor beta chains below all came from one sample that was sequenced in a study of CD8 T cells in Susac syndrome. Random hexamers primed reverse transcription of about 0.45 to 1 ug RNA. Using its own MiXCR run on the immunoSEQ multiplex PCR reads, TCRdb lists one record per CDR3 protein. The sample holds approximately 130,000 distinct CDR3 sequences, around nine tenths seen once. Material: CD8+ T cells from PBMCs. These receptors came from a human donor with multiple sclerosis.

This chain links TRBV9 with TRBJ2-5, with D perhaps given as TRBD1 or TRBD2 (5 bases each). The V end lost 1 base, the J end lost 0 bases, and 10 bases lay between the germline ends. This CDR3 comprises 15 residues. Germline-derived CDR1 and CDR2 are SGDLS and YYNGEE. The CDR3 loop reads CASSVLGRHQETQYF. The DNA of the CDR3 is TGTGCCAGCAGCGTATTGGGACGGCACCAAGAGACCCAGTACTTC.

This chain uses TRBV6-5 with TRBJ2-7; a possible D gene is TRBD1 (5 bases). The CDR3 totals 15 residues. CDR1 MNHEY and CDR2 SVGAGI come from the germline V gene. V was cut by 4 bases and J by 7 bases, with 20 bases left in between. The CDR3: CASSSPDSLVGEQYF. In DNA form, the CDR3 reads TGTGCCAGCAGTTCCCCCGACAGCCTCGTTGGGGAGCAGTACTTC.